These T cell receptor beta chains were read from a single sample in a study of blood T cell repertoires in COVID-19. Measured with immunoSEQ multiplex PCR; TCRdb has only the in-frame clones, and not every one. Of fewer than 200,000 clones listed, roughly 93% were seen once; the top ten hold roughly 4.5%. The sample consisted of peripheral blood. The receptor source for this set is a man aged 18 to 35 with COVID-19, enrolled during active disease. Both conserved end residues are part of each CDR3. D genes are given only for firm matches. Clone size appears in some rows only: once, few, many, or a class for an expanded clone.

J: TRBJ1-1; size: -; V: TRBV30; D: -; DNA: TGTGCCTGGAGTCGGAGAGTGAACACTGAAGCTTTCTTT; CDR3: CAWSRRVNTEAFF
J: TRBJ1-3; size: -; V: TRBV28; D: TRBD1; DNA: TGTGCCAGCAGTTTATCGGGGGGGACAGACTGGACCTCTGGAAACACCATATATTTT; CDR3: CASSLSGGTDWTSGNTIYF
J: TRBJ1-3; size: few; V: TRBV27; D: -; DNA: TGTGCCAGCCGACTTACCGGGACACTTTCTGGAAACACCATATATTTT; CDR3: CASRLTGTLSGNTIYF
J: TRBJ1-1; size: -; V: TRBV11-3; D: -; DNA: TGTGCCAGCAGGGCGAGAGGGGGTCCAGCTTTCTTT; CDR3: CASRARGGPAFF
J: TRBJ1-1; size: -; V: TRBV7-2; D: -; DNA: TGTGCCAGCAGCTTTCTTCCTGAAGCTTTCTTT; CDR3: CASSFLPEAFF
J: TRBJ2-1; size: -; V: TRBV6-1; D: -; DNA: TGTGCCAGCAGTGAAGACCACAGTTCCTCCTACAATGAGCAGTTCTTC; CDR3: CASSEDHSSSYNEQFF
J: TRBJ1-1; size: -; V: TRBV10-2; D: -; DNA: TGCGCCAGCAGAAGGTCAGACATGAACACTGAAGCTTTCTTT; CDR3: CASRRSDMNTEAFF
J: TRBJ1-2; size: -; V: TRBV9; D: -; DNA: TGTGCCAGCAGCGGGGTCCCCCGGGATGGCTACACCTTC; CDR3: CASSGVPRDGYTF
J: TRBJ2-1; size: -; V: TRBV4-1; D: TRBD2; DNA: TGCGCCAGCAGCCAATCCGGAGCTAGCGGGCTCGATGAGCAGTTCTTC; CDR3: CASSQSGASGLDEQFF
J: TRBJ1-1; size: -; V: TRBV28; D: -; DNA: TGTGCCAGCAGCCGTTCCGAAGCTTTCTTT; CDR3: CASSRSEAFF
J: TRBJ2-7; size: -; V: TRBV2; D: -; DNA: TGTGCCAGCAGTGGGTTGAGACAGGCCTCCTACGAGCAGTACTTC; CDR3: CASSGLRQASYEQYF
J: TRBJ2-2; size: -; V: TRBV7-9; D: TRBD1; DNA: TGTGCCACCGTCGAAGGGACAGGGAACACCGGGGAGCTGTTTTTT; CDR3: CATVEGTGNTGELFF
J: TRBJ2-2; size: -; V: TRBV28; D: -; DNA: TGTGCCAGCAGCTCCATAGCTAGCGTGGGTGGAAACGGGGAGCTGTTTTTT; CDR3: CASSSIASVGGNGELFF
J: TRBJ2-5; size: -; V: TRBV5-1; D: -; DNA: TGCGCCAGCAGCTTGGGGGGCCGAGAGACCCAGTACTTC; CDR3: CASSLGGRETQYF
J: TRBJ1-1; size: -; V: TRBV29-1; D: TRBD1; DNA: TGCAGCGTTGAAAGGGTGGGACAGGCCCGTACTACGGAAGCTTTCTTT; CDR3: CSVERVGQARTTEAFF
J: TRBJ2-7; size: -; V: TRBV15; D: TRBD2; DNA: TGTGCCACCAGCAGGAGATTTCAAGCGGGATCCTACGAGCAGTACTTC; CDR3: CATSRRFQAGSYEQYF
J: TRBJ2-7; size: few; V: TRBV2; D: TRBD2; DNA: TGTGCCAGCAAGAGACTAGCGGTCATAAACCGCTACGAGCAGTACTTC; CDR3: CASKRLAVINRYEQYF
J: TRBJ2-2; size: -; V: TRBV7-9; D: TRBD2; DNA: TGTGCCAGCAGCCCACCCTTGATAGCGGGAGACACCGGGGAGCTGTTTTTT; CDR3: CASSPPLIAGDTGELFF
J: TRBJ2-3; size: -; V: TRBV9; D: TRBD2; DNA: TGTGCCAGCAGCGAACTAGCGGGAGAGGGCACAGATACGCAGTATTTT; CDR3: CASSELAGEGTDTQYF